These T cell receptor beta chains were read from a single sample in a study of Graves' ophthalmopathy and Graves' hyperthyroidism. TCRdb ran MiXCR on the multiplex PCR reads and lists one entry per CDR3 protein. In the table there are roughly 410,000 distinct CDR3 sequences, roughly 14% of which are singletons. Sequencing was performed on peripheral blood. The receptors originated from a woman aged 18-29 years with stable Graves' hyperthyroidism. Each CDR3 is given with its conserved first and last residue. The order of the fields is clone size, D gene, V gene, J gene, CDR3 protein, CDR3 DNA. The D gene is left open where the match is weak. Rows may omit the clone size; those that give it use once, few, many or a size class.

clone_size: many
d_call: NA
v_call: TRBV12-3/TRBV12-4
j_call: TRBJ2-4
cdr3_aa: CASKGWVNIQYF
cdr3_nt: TGTGCCAGCAAGGGCTGGGTAAACATTCAGTACTTC

clone_size: many
d_call: TRBD1
v_call: TRBV20-1
j_call: TRBJ2-7
cdr3_aa: CSARGSQGVCYEQYF
cdr3_nt: TGCAGTGCTAGAGGGTCTCAGGGGGTTTGCTACGAGCAGTACTTC

clone_size: NA
d_call: NA
v_call: TRBV7-2
j_call: TRBJ2-5
cdr3_aa: CASSPETILETQYF
cdr3_nt: TGTGCCAGCAGCCCAGAGACCATCTTGGAGACCCAGTACTTC

clone_size: NA
d_call: NA
v_call: TRBV6-2/TRBV6-3
j_call: TRBJ2-7
cdr3_aa: CASSTFGSSYEQYF
cdr3_nt: TGTGCCAGCAGTACTTTCGGCAGCTCCTACGAGCAGTACTTC

clone_size: many
d_call: NA
v_call: TRBV15
j_call: TRBJ1-1
cdr3_aa: CATSPRQQSEAFF
cdr3_nt: TGTGCCACCAGCCCCCGACAGCAATCAGAAGCTTTCTTT

clone_size: many
d_call: NA
v_call: TRBV6-5
j_call: TRBJ2-2
cdr3_aa: CASSYSTRGGELVF
cdr3_nt: TGTGCCAGCAGTTACTCGACCAGGGGAGGGGAGCTGGTTTTT

clone_size: many
d_call: NA
v_call: TRBV6-5
j_call: TRBJ1-1
cdr3_aa: CASRSMTLIMNTEAFF
cdr3_nt: TGTGCCAGCAGGTCAATGACACTTATCATGAACACTGAAGCTTTCTTT

clone_size: few
d_call: NA
v_call: TRBV10-2
j_call: TRBJ1-2
cdr3_aa: CASSGVNEGSYGYTF
cdr3_nt: TGCGCCAGCAGTGGAGTCAACGAGGGGTCGTATGGCTACACCTTC

clone_size: many
d_call: TRBD1
v_call: TRBV3-1
j_call: TRBJ1-2
cdr3_aa: CASSHEGADYGYTF
cdr3_nt: TGTGCCAGCAGCCATGAGGGGGCAGATTATGGCTACACCTTC

clone_size: many
d_call: TRBD1
v_call: TRBV24-1
j_call: TRBJ1-3
cdr3_aa: CATSDSGQGSGNTIYF
cdr3_nt: TGTGCCACCAGTGATTCGGGACAGGGTTCGGGAAACACCATATATTTT

clone_size: many
d_call: NA
v_call: TRBV4-2
j_call: TRBJ1-2
cdr3_aa: CASSQDVQSIGYTF
cdr3_nt: TGTGCCAGCAGCCAAGATGTACAGTCTATTGGCTACACCTTC

clone_size: few
d_call: NA
v_call: TRBV12-3/TRBV12-4
j_call: TRBJ2-6
cdr3_aa: CASSFLGYSGANVLTF
cdr3_nt: TGTGCCAGCAGTTTTCTGGGCTACTCTGGGGCCAACGTCCTGACTTTC

clone_size: many
d_call: TRBD1
v_call: TRBV2
j_call: TRBJ1-5
cdr3_aa: CASRKDRGWNGNQPQHF
cdr3_nt: TGTGCCAGCAGGAAGGACAGGGGTTGGAATGGCAATCAGCCCCAGCATTTT

clone_size: NA
d_call: NA
v_call: TRBV7-3
j_call: TRBJ1-5
cdr3_aa: CASSLAGAGELVQPQHF
cdr3_nt: TGTGCCAGCAGCTTAGCCGGGGCAGGGGAACTTGTACAGCCCCAGCATTTT

clone_size: many
d_call: NA
v_call: TRBV12-3/TRBV12-4
j_call: TRBJ1-5
cdr3_aa: CASSLKSGVGNQPQHF
cdr3_nt: TGTGCCAGCAGTTTAAAGTCAGGGGTAGGCAATCAGCCCCAGCATTTT

clone_size: many
d_call: TRBD1
v_call: TRBV20-1
j_call: TRBJ1-1
cdr3_aa: CSALQGAQDTEAFF
cdr3_nt: TGCAGTGCCCTACAGGGGGCTCAGGACACTGAAGCTTTCTTT

clone_size: many
d_call: NA
v_call: TRBV6-1
j_call: TRBJ1-5
cdr3_aa: CASALDRYQPQHF
cdr3_nt: TGTGCCAGCGCCCTGGACCGGTATCAGCCCCAGCATTTT

clone_size: NA
d_call: NA
v_call: TRBV9
j_call: TRBJ1-5
cdr3_aa: CASSPWGHWGLYNQPQHF
cdr3_nt: TGTGCCAGCAGCCCATGGGGACATTGGGGTCTTTACAATCAGCCCCAGCATTTT

clone_size: many
d_call: NA
v_call: TRBV6-1
j_call: TRBJ2-7
cdr3_aa: CASRPQGFYEQYF
cdr3_nt: TGTGCCAGCAGACCCCAGGGGTTCTACGAGCAGTACTTC

clone_size: many
d_call: NA
v_call: TRBV20-1
j_call: TRBJ2-4
cdr3_aa: CSARVGLANIQYF
cdr3_nt: TGCAGTGCTAGAGTCGGGTTGGCAAACATTCAGTACTTC

clone_size: NA
d_call: NA
v_call: TRBV7-9
j_call: TRBJ2-5
cdr3_aa: CASSPSGSIGETQYF
cdr3_nt: TGTGCCAGCAGCCCCAGCGGCTCCATTGGGGAGACCCAGTACTTC

clone_size: many
d_call: TRBD2
v_call: TRBV11-2
j_call: TRBJ2-5
cdr3_aa: CASSPWGGGQETQYF
cdr3_nt: TGTGCCAGCAGCCCCTGGGGCGGGGGCCAAGAGACCCAGTACTTC

clone_size: many
d_call: NA
v_call: TRBV6-1
j_call: TRBJ1-1
cdr3_aa: CASSDAGFTEAFF
cdr3_nt: TGTGCCAGCAGTGACGCAGGCTTCACTGAAGCTTTCTTT

clone_size: many
d_call: NA
v_call: TRBV7-8
j_call: TRBJ1-1
cdr3_aa: CASSLDSPGYTEAFF
cdr3_nt: TGTGCCAGCAGCTTGGACAGCCCGGGCTACACTGAAGCTTTCTTT

clone_size: many
d_call: TRBD2
v_call: TRBV2
j_call: TRBJ2-2
cdr3_aa: CASLSGGANTGELFF
cdr3_nt: TGTGCCAGTCTTAGCGGGGGGGCGAACACCGGGGAGCTGTTTTTT

clone_size: many
d_call: NA
v_call: TRBV12-3/TRBV12-4
j_call: TRBJ1-6
cdr3_aa: CASSLDGNSPLHF
cdr3_nt: TGTGCCAGCAGTTTAGACGGGAATTCACCCCTCCACTTT

clone_size: many
d_call: TRBD1
v_call: TRBV25-1
j_call: TRBJ1-2
cdr3_aa: CASSTPGQGRGYTF
cdr3_nt: TGTGCCAGCAGCACGCCGGGACAGGGCCGCGGCTACACCTTC

clone_size: many
d_call: TRBD2
v_call: TRBV4-2
j_call: TRBJ2-5
cdr3_aa: CASSPSGGNAETQYF
cdr3_nt: TGTGCCAGCAGCCCAAGCGGGGGGAACGCAGAGACCCAGTACTTC

clone_size: NA
d_call: NA
v_call: TRBV6-1
j_call: TRBJ2-7
cdr3_aa: CASSDAGQSVDEQYF
cdr3_nt: TGTGCCAGCAGTGATGCTGGACAGAGCGTCGACGAGCAGTACTTC

clone_size: many
d_call: NA
v_call: TRBV12-3/TRBV12-4
j_call: TRBJ1-2
cdr3_aa: CASSFQGSYGYTF
cdr3_nt: TGTGCCAGCAGTTTTCAGGGGTCATATGGCTACACCTTC

clone_size: many
d_call: TRBD2
v_call: TRBV12-3/TRBV12-4
j_call: TRBJ2-7
cdr3_aa: CASSANGLAGGAYEQYF
cdr3_nt: TGTGCCAGCAGTGCGAACGGACTAGCGGGGGGAGCCTACGAGCAGTACTTC

clone_size: many
d_call: NA
v_call: TRBV5-5
j_call: TRBJ2-5
cdr3_aa: CASSFIAGETQYF
cdr3_nt: TGTGCCAGCAGCTTCATAGCTGGGGAGACCCAGTACTTC

clone_size: NA
d_call: NA
v_call: TRBV18
j_call: TRBJ2-7
cdr3_aa: CASSPGGSLSYEQYF
cdr3_nt: TGTGCCAGCTCACCAGGGGGGAGCCTTTCCTACGAGCAGTACTTC

clone_size: once
d_call: NA
v_call: TRBV12-3/TRBV12-4
j_call: TRBJ1-3
cdr3_aa: CASISSGGNTIYF
cdr3_nt: TGTGCCAGCATATCCTCCGGGGGAAACACCATATATTTT

clone_size: NA
d_call: NA
v_call: TRBV11-3
j_call: TRBJ1-2
cdr3_aa: CASSQRQTNYGYTF
cdr3_nt: TGTGCCAGCAGCCAAAGACAGACTAACTATGGCTACACCTTC

clone_size: many
d_call: NA
v_call: TRBV7-3
j_call: TRBJ1-1
cdr3_aa: CASRSQANTEAFF
cdr3_nt: TGTGCCAGCAGATCTCAGGCGAACACTGAAGCTTTCTTT

clone_size: many
d_call: TRBD2
v_call: TRBV29-1
j_call: TRBJ2-7
cdr3_aa: CSVEDPAGGYYEQYF
cdr3_nt: TGCAGCGTTGAAGATCCTGCGGGGGGGTACTACGAGCAGTACTTC

clone_size: NA
d_call: TRBD2
v_call: TRBV6-2/TRBV6-3
j_call: TRBJ2-1
cdr3_aa: CASSRGAGGPQYNEQFF
cdr3_nt: TGTGCCAGCAGCCGGGGGGCGGGAGGGCCGCAGTACAATGAGCAGTTCTTC

clone_size: many
d_call: NA
v_call: TRBV7-8
j_call: TRBJ2-5
cdr3_aa: CASILRAATHQETQYF
cdr3_nt: TGTGCCAGCATCCTTAGGGCAGCGACTCACCAAGAGACCCAGTACTTC

clone_size: many
d_call: NA
v_call: TRBV5-6
j_call: TRBJ1-1
cdr3_aa: CASSSQGFGTEAFF
cdr3_nt: TGTGCCAGCAGCTCCCAGGGGTTCGGCACTGAAGCTTTCTTT

clone_size: many
d_call: TRBD1
v_call: TRBV18
j_call: TRBJ1-2
cdr3_aa: CASSRLDREVDYGYTF
cdr3_nt: TGTGCCAGCTCACGCCTAGACAGGGAGGTCGACTATGGCTACACCTTC

clone_size: many
d_call: TRBD1
v_call: TRBV6-2/TRBV6-3
j_call: TRBJ1-1
cdr3_aa: CASSYDFDRGAFF
cdr3_nt: TGTGCCAGCAGTTACGATTTCGACAGGGGAGCTTTCTTT